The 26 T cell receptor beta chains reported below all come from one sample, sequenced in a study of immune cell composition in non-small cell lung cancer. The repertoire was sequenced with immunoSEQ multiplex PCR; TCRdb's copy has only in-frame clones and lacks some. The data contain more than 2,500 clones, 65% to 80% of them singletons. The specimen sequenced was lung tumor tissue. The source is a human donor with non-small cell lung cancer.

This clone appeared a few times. CDR3 DNA: TGTGCCAGCAGCTTAGCGCGGGAGGGACTCCACCCCGGGGAGCTGTTTTTT. Its protein is CASSLAREGLHPGELFF. The V gene is TRBV7-6, the J gene TRBJ2-2; 9 bases fit TRBD2. Germline CDR1 is SGHVS and CDR2 is FNYEAQ. The CDR3 is 17 amino acids. The junction had 8 bases not matched to a gene; V was cut back by 0 bases and J by 6 bases.

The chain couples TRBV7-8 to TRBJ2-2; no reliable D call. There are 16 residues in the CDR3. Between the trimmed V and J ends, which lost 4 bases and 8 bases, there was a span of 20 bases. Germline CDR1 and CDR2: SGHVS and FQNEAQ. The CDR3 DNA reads TGTGCCAGCAGCTCTGCATCGTGGGCCTCCCCGGGGGAGCTGTTTTTT. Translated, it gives CASSSASWASPGELFF.

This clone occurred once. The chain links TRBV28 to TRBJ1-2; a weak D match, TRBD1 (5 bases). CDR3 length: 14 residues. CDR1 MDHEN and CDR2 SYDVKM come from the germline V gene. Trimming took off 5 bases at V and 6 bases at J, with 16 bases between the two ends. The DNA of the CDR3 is TGTGCCAGCAGTGGGGGGGGAGGGTTCGATGGCTACACCTTC. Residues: CASSGGGGFDGYTF.

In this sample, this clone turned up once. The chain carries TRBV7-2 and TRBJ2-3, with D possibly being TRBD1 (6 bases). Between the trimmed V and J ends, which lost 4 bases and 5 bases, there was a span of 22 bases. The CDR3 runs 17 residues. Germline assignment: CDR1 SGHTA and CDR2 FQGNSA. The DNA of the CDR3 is TGTGCCAGCAGCTCCAGGGGTGGCAGGGTCAGTGGAGATACGCAGTATTTT. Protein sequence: CASSSRGGRVSGDTQYF.

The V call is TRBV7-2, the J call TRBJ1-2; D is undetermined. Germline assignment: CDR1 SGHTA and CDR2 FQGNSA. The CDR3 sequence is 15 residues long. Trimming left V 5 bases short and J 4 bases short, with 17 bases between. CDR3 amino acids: CASSPHHEHLYGYTF. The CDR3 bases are TGTGCCAGCAGCCCACACCATGAACACCTCTATGGCTACACCTTC.

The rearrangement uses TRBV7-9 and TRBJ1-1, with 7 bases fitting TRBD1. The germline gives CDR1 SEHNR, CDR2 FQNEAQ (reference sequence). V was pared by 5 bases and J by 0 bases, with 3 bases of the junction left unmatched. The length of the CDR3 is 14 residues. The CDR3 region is CASSPQGVNTEAFF. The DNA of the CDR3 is TGTGCCAGCAGCCCGCAGGGGGTGAACACTGAAGCTTTCTTT.

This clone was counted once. The CDR3 DNA sequence: TGTGCCAGCAGTGACTCTGTGCGGGGGCTGGATACGCAGTATTTT. Amino acids: CASSDSVRGLDTQYF. The rearrangement joins TRBV6-4 to TRBJ2-3; TRBD2 is a possible D gene (7 bases). The CDR3 has 15 amino acids. Trimming took off 0 bases at V and 6 bases at J, with 13 bases between the two ends. Germline V gene sequence: CDR1 MRHNA, CDR2 SNTAGT.

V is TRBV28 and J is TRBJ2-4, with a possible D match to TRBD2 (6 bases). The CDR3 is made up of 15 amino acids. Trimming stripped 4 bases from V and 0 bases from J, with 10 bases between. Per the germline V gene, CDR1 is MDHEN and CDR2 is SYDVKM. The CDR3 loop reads CASSSAGLAKNIQYF. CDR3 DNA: TGTGCCAGCAGTTCGGCGGGGTTAGCCAAAAACATTCAGTACTTC.

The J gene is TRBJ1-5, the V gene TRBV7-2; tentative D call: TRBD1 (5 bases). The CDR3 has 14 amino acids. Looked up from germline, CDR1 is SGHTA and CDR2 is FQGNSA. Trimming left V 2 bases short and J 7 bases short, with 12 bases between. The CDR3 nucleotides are TGTGCCAGCAGCTTATCGATCGGGGGACAGCCCCAGCATTTT. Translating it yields CASSLSIGGQPQHF.

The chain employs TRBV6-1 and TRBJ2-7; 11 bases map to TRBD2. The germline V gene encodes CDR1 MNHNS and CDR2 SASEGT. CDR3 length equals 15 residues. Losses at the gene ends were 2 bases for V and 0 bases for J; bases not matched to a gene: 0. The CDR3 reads CASSELAGGSYEQYF. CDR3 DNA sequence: TGTGCCAGCAGTGAACTAGCGGGGGGCTCCTACGAGCAGTACTTC.

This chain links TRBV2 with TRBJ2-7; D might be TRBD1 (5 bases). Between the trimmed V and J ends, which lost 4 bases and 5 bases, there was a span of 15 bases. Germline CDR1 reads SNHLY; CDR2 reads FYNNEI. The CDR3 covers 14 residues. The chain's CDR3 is CASSAARVFHEQYF. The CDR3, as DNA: TGTGCCAGCAGTGCGGCCAGGGTTTTCCACGAGCAGTACTTC.

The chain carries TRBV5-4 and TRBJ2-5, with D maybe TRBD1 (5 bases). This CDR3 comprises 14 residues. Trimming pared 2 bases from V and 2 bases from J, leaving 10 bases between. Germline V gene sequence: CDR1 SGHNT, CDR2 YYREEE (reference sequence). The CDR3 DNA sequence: TGTGCCAGCAGCTTCTCCCAGGGACAAGAGACCCAGTACTTC. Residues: CASSFSQGQETQYF.

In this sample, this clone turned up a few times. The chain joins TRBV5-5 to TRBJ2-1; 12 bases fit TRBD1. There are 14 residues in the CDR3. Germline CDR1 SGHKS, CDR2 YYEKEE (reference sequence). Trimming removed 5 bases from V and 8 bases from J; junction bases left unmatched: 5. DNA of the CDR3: TGTGCCAGCAGAACCGGGACAGGGGGCGATGAGCAGTTCTTC. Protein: CASRTGTGGDEQFF.

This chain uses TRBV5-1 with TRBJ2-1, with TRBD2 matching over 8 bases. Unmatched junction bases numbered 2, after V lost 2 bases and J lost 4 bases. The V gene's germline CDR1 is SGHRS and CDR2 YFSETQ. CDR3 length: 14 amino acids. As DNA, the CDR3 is TGCGCCAGCAGCTTTGGGACTAGTTACAATGAGCAGTTCTTC. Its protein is CASSFGTSYNEQFF.

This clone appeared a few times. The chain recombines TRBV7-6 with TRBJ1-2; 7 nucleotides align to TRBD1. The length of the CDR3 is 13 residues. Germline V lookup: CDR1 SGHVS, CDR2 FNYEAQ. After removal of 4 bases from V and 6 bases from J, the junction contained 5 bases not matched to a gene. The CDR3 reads CASSSTGQDGYTF. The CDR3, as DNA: TGTGCCAGCAGCTCTACCGGACAGGATGGCTACACCTTC.

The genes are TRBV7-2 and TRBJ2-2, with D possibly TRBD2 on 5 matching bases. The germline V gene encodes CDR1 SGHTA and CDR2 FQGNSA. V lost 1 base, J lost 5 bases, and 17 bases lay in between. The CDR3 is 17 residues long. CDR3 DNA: TGTGCCAGCAGCTTAGGGACTGAGGGAAGGCAAACCGGGGAGCTGTTTTTT. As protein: CASSLGTEGRQTGELFF.

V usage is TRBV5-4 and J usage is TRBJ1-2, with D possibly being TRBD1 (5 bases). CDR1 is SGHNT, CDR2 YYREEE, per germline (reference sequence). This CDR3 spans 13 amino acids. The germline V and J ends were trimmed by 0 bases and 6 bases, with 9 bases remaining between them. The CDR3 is CASSLVAGNGYTF. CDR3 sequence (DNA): TGTGCCAGCAGCTTGGTGGCAGGGAATGGCTACACCTTC.

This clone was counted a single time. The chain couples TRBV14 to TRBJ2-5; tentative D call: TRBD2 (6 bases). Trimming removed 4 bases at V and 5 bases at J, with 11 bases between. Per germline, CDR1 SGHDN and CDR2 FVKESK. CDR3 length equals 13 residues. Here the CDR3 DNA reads TGTGCCAGCAGCCCCAGCCGGGGGGAGACCCAGTACTTC. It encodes CASSPSRGETQYF.

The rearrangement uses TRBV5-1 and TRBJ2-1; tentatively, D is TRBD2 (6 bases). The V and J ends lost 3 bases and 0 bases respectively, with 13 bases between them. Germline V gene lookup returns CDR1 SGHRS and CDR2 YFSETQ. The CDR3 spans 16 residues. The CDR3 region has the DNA TGCGCCAGCAGCTCGTTAGCGGTGAGCTCCTACAATGAGCAGTTCTTC. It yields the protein CASSSLAVSSYNEQFF.

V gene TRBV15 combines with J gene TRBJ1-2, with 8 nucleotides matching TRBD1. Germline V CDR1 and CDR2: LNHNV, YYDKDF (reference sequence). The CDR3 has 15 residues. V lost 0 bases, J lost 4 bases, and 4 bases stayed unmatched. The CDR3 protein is CATSRDRTGFYGYTF. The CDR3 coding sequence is TGTGCCACCAGCAGAGACAGGACAGGGTTCTATGGCTACACCTTC.

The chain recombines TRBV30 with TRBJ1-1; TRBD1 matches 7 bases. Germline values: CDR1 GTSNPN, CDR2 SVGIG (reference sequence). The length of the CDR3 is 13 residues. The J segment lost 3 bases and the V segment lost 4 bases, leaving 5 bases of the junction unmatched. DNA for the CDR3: TGTGCCTGGAATTGGGACAGCGACACTGAAGCTTTCTTT. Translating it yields CAWNWDSDTEAFF.

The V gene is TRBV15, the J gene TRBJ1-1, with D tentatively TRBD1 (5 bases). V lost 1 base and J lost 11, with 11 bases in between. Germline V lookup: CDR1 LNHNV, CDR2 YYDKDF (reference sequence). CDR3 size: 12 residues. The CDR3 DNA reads TGTGCCACCAGCAGAGTGCAGGGTTGGGCTTTCTTT. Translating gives CATSRVQGWAFF.

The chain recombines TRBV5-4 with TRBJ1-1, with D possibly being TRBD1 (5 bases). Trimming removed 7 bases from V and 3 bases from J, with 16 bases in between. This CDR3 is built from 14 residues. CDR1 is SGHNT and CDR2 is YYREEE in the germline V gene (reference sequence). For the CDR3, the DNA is TGTGCCAGCTCCCTCAACGGAGGGGACACTGAAGCTTTCTTT. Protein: CASSLNGGDTEAFF.

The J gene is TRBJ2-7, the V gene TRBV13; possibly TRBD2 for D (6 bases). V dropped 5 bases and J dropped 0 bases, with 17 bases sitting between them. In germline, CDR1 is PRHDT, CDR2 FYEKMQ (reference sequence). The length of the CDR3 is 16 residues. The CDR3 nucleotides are TGTGCCAGCAGCGCCCCCTTGGGCGGGGCCTCCTACGAGCAGTACTTC. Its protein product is CASSAPLGGASYEQYF.

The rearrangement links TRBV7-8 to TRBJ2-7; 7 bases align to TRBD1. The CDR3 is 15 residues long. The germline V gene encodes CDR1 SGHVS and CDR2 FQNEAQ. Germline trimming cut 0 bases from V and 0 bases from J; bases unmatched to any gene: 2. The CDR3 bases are TGTGCCAGCAGCTTAGCGACAGGGTTCTCCTACGAGCAGTACTTC. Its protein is CASSLATGFSYEQYF.

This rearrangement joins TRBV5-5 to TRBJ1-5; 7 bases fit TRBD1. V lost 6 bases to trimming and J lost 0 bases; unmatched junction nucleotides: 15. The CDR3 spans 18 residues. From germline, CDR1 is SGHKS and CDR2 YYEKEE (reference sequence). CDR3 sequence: CASNLKTGPPYSNQPQHF. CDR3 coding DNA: TGTGCCAGCAACCTAAAGACAGGGCCCCCTTATAGCAATCAGCCCCAGCATTTT. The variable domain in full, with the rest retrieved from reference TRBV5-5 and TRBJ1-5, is DAGVTQSPTHLIKTRGQQVTLRCSPISGHKSVSWYQQVLGQGPQFIFQYYEKEERGRGNFPDRFSARQFPNYSSELNVNALLLGDSALYLCASNLKTGPPYSNQPQHFGDGTRLSIL.